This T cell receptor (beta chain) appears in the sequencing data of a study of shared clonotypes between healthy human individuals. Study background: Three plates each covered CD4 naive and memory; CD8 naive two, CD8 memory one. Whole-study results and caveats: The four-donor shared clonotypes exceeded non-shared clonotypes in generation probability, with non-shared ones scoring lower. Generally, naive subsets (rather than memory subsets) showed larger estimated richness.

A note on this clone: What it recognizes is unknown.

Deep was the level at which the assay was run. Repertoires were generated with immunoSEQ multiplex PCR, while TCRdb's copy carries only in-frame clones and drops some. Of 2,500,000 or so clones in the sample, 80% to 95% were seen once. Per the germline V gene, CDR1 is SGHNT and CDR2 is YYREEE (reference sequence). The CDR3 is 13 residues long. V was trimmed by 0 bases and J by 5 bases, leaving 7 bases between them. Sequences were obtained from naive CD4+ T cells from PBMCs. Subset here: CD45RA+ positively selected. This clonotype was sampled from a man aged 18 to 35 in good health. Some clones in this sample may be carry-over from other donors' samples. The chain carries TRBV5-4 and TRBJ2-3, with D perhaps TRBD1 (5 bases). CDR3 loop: CASSLGQKDTQYF. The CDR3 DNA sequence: TGTGCCAGCAGCTTGGGACAGAAAGATACGCAGTATTTT.